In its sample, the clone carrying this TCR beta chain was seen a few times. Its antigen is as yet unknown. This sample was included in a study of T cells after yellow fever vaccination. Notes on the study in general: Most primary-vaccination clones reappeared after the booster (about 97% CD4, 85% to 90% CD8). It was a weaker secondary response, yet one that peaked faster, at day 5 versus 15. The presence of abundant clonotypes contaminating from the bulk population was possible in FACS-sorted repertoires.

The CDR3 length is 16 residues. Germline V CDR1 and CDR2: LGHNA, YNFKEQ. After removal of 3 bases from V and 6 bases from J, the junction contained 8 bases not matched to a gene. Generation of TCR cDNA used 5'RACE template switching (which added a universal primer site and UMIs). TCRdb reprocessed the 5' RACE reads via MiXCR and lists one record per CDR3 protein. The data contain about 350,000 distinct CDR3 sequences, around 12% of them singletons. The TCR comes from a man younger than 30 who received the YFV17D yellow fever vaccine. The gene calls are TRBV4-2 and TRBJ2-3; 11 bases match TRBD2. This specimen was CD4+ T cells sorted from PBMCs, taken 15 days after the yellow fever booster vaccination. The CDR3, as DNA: TGTGCCAGCAGCCAGGTTAGCGGGGGGGTCTCGGATACGCAGTATTTT. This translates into CASSQVSGGVSDTQYF.